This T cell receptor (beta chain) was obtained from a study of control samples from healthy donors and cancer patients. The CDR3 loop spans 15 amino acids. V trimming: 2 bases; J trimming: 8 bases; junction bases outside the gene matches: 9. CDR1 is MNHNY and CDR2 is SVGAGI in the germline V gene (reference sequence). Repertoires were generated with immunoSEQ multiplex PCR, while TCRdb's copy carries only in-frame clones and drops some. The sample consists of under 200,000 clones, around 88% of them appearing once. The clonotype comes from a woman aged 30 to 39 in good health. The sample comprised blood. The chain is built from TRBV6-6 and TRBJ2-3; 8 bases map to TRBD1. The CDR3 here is CASSYPTGVPGTQYF. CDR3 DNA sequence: TGTGCCAGCAGTTACCCGACAGGGGTGCCGGGTACGCAGTATTTT.